This entry concerns a single T cell receptor beta chain. This sample was included in a study of T cell responses to AZD1222 COVID-19 vaccine. The length of the CDR3 is 15 residues. The germline V gene has CDR1 LGHNA and CDR2 YSLEER. Between the trimmed V and J ends, which lost 0 bases and 8 bases, there was a span of 11 bases. Using immunoSEQ multiplex PCR, the repertoire was profiled, and TCRdb retains in-frame clones only, with some absent. The sample records 150,000 or so clones, about 89% being singletons. J is TRBJ1-6 and V is TRBV4-3; the D is unclear. This material consisted of peripheral blood, taken on day 0 of AZD1222 vaccination. This clonotype was sampled from an adult in good health. The DNA for the CDR3 is TGCGCCAGCAGCCAAGATCGGGGTAGAGATTCACCCCTCCACTTT. It specifies CASSQDRGRDSPLHF.